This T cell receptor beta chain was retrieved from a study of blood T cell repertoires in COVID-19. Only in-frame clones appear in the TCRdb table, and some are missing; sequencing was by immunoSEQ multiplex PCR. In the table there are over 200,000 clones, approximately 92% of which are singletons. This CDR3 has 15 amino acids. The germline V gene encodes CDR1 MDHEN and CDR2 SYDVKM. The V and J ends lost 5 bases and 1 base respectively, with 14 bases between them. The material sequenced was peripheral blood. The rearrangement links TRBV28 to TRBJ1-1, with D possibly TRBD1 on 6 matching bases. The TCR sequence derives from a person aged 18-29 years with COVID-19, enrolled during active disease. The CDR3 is CASSPWTEGNTEAFF. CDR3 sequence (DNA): TGTGCCAGCAGTCCCTGGACAGAGGGGAACACTGAAGCTTTCTTT.